This T cell receptor (beta chain) was captured in a study of blood T cell repertoires in COVID-19. Study background: Collection of acute and convalescent COVID-19 samples took place in the United States, Italy and Spain. Sample material is recorded as cDNA or gDNA derived from T cells, B-cell-depleted T cells, or PBMCs.

Authors' processing steps: Reference gene primer amplification gave nucleated cell count estimates. Sequencing used immunoSEQ multiplex PCR; TCRdb keeps in-frame clones, though not all of them. V and J calls plus clone size are reproduced from that table; the DNA served to infer D and trimming. The top ten hold around 3% of the sample, which has about 130,000 clones, about 85% seen once. Followed longitudinally, the Seattle patients had been enrolled during active infection. The CDR3 totals 13 residues. CDR1 is SEHNR, CDR2 FQNEAQ, per germline (reference sequence). The ends were cut back, 6 bases at V and 8 bases at J, with 13 bases in the middle.

The sample comprised peripheral blood. This TCR came from a woman older than 75 with COVID-19, enrolled during active disease. This chain uses TRBV7-9 with TRBJ1-4; D not certain. CDR3 residues: CASSLEKQEKLFF. The CDR3 coding sequence is TGTGCCAGCAGTCTCGAGAAACAGGAAAAACTGTTTTTT.